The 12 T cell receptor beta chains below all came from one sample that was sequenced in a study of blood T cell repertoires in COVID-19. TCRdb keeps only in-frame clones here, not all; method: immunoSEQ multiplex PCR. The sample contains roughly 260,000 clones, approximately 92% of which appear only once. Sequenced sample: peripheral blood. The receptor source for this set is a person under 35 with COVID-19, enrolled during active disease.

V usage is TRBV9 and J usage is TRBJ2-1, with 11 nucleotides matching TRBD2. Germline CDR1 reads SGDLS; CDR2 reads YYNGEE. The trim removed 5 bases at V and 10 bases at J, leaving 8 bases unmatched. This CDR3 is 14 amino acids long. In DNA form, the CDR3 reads TGTGCCAGCAGTAAGGGGCTAGCGGGAGGAGAGCAGTTCTTC. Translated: CASSKGLAGGEQFF.

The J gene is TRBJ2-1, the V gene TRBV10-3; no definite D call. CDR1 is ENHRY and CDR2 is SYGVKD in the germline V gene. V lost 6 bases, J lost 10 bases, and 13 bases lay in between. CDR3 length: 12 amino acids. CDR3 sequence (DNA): TGTGCCATCAGCCCCGACTTGCTCGAGCAGTTCTTC. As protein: CAISPDLLEQFF.

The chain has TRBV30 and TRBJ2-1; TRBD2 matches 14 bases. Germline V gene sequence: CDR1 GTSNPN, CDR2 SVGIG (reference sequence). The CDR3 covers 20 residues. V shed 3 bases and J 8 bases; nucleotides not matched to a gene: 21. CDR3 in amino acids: CAWSRLGGLAGASSNYEQFF. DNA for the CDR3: TGTGCCTGGAGCAGACTCGGGGGACTAGCGGGAGCAAGCAGCAATTATGAGCAGTTCTTC.

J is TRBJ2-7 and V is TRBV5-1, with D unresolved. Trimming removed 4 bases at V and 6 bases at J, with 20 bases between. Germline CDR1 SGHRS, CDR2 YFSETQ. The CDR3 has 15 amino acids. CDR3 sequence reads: CASSLPVLDQAEQYF. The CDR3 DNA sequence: TGCGCCAGCAGCCTCCCGGTTCTTGATCAGGCCGAGCAGTACTTC.

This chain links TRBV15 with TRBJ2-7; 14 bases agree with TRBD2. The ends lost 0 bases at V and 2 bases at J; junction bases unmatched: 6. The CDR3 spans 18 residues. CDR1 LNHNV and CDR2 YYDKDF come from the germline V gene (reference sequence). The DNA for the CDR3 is TGTGCCACCAGCAGAGACTACCCGACTAGCGGGAGGGCCTACGAGCAGTACTTC. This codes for CATSRDYPTSGRAYEQYF.

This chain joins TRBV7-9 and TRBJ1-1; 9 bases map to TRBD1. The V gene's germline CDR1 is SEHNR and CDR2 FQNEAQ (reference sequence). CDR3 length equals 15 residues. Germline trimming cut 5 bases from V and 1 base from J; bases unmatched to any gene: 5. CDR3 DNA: TGTGCCAGCAGCCCCCCGGGACAGGGGAACACTGAAGCTTTCTTT. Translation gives CASSPPGQGNTEAFF.

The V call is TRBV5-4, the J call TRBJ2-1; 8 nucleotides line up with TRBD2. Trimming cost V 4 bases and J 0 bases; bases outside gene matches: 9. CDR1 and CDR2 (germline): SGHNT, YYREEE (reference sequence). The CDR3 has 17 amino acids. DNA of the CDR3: TGTGCCAGCAGCCGGCGCCTAGCGGGCTCCTCCTACAATGAGCAGTTCTTC. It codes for CASSRRLAGSSYNEQFF.

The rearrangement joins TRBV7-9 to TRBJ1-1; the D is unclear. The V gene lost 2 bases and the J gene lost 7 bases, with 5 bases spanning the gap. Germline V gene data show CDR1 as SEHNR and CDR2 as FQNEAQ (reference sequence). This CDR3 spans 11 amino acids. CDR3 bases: TGTGCCAGCAGCTTATACAGTGAAGCTTTCTTT. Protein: CASSLYSEAFF. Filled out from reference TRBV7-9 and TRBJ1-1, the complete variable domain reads DTGVSQNPRHKITKRGQNVTFRCDPISEHNRLYWYRQTLGQGPEFLTYFQNEAQLEKSRLLSDRFSAERPKGSFSTLEIQRTEQGDSAMYLCASSLYSEAFFGQGTRLTVV.

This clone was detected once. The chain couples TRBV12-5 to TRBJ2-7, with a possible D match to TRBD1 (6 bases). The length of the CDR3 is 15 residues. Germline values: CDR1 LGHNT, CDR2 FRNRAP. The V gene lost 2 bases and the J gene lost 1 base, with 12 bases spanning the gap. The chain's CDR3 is CASGLTTGTSYEQYF. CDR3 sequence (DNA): TGTGCTAGTGGTTTGACTACCGGGACATCCTACGAGCAGTACTTC. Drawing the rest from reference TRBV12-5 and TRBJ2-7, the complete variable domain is DARVTQTPRHKVTEMGQEVTMRCQPILGHNTVFWYRQTMMQGLELLAYFRNRAPLDDSGMPKDRFSAEMPDATLATLKIQPSEPRDSAVYFCASGLTTGTSYEQYFGPGTRLTVT.

CDR3 bases: TGTGCCAGCAGCAGACAGGGGGGAAACACCATATATTTT. Its translation is CASSRQGGNTIYF. The chain uses TRBV25-1 and TRBJ1-3; 8 nucleotides agree with TRBD1. Germline assignment: CDR1 MGHDK and CDR2 SYGVNS. Unmatched junction bases numbered 2, after V lost 6 bases and J lost 4 bases. This CDR3 comprises 13 residues.

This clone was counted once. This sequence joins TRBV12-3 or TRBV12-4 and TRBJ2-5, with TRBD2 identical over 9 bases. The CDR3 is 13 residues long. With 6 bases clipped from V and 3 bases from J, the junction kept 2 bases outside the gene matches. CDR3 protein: CASRPSGEETQYF. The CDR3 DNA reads TGTGCCAGCAGACCTAGCGGGGAAGAGACCCAGTACTTC.

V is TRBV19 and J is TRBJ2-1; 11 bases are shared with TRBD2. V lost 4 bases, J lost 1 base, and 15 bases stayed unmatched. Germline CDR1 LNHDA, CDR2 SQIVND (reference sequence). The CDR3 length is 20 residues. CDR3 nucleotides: TGTGCCAGTAGTACCTTCGACTTAGCGGGAGGGCGTGAATCCTACAATGAGCAGTTCTTC. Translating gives CASSTFDLAGGRESYNEQFF. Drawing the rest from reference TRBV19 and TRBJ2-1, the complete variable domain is DGGITQSPKYLFRKEGQNVTLSCEQNLNHDAMYWYRQDPGQGLRLIYYSQIVNDFQKGDIAEGYSVSREKKESFPLTVTSAQKNPTAFYLCASSTFDLAGGRESYNEQFFGPGTRLTVL.